What follows is one TCR beta chain and its context. In the study's own analysis: Amplification from reference gene primers served as the basis for estimated nucleated cell counts. The table came from immunoSEQ multiplex PCR; TCRdb's copy has only in-frame clones and leaves some out. V and J calls and clone size follow that table, whereas D and trimming were derived from the DNA. The table includes about 190,000 clones, around 80% detected once. This entry is derived from a study of blood T cell repertoires in COVID-19. Whole-study context: Italy, Spain and the United States were the sources of the convalescent and acute COVID-19 samples. PBMCs, B-cell-depleted T cells, or T cells were the source of the cDNA or gDNA that made up the material.

The sequenced sample consisted of peripheral blood. The receptor was derived from a man younger than 40 with active or convalescent COVID-19.

Here the CDR3 DNA reads TGTGCCTGGAGTACAGGGGTTCCAACTAATGAAAAACTGTTTTTT. Amino acid sequence: CAWSTGVPTNEKLFF. This chain links TRBV30 with TRBJ1-4; 7 bases fit TRBD1. Germline loops: CDR1 GTSNPN, CDR2 SVGIG (reference sequence). This CDR3 spans 15 amino acids. J gave up 0 bases and V 2 bases, and 3 bases lay outside the gene matches.